These T cell receptor beta chains were read from a single sample in a study of blood T cell repertoires in COVID-19. Method: immunoSEQ multiplex PCR; TCRdb's copy keeps in-frame clones and lacks some. The sample carries about 360,000 clones, 65% to 90% recorded once. Input material: peripheral blood. Every receptor here comes from a woman between 55 and 75 years old with COVID-19, enrolled during active disease. Both conserved end residues are trimmed from each CDR3.

CDR3 length	J gene	V gene	CDR3 protein
11	TRBJ1-1	TRBV7-6	ASSLDSYTEAF
11	TRBJ1-1	TRBV5-1	ASSFDRDTEAF
12	TRBJ2-7	TRBV11-3	ASSYSGTGAEQY
14	TRBJ2-2	TRBV5-6	ASSLAFRGRTGELF
12	TRBJ1-1	TRBV5-4	ASSLNGVVIAAF
13	TRBJ2-7	TRBV27	ASSYKLDRNYEQY
13	TRBJ1-1	TRBV25-1	ASSAPRGTELEAF
10	TRBJ1-2	TRBV7-9	ASSLAREGYT
9	TRBJ1-1	TRBV6-5	ASDLRGKAF
12	TRBJ2-3	TRBV11-2	ASGTDQGGITQY
13	TRBJ1-4	TRBV5-6	ASSFLGARKEKLF
11	TRBJ1-1	TRBV6-2/TRBV6-3	ASSRAFNTEAF
12	TRBJ1-6	TRBV9	ASSEGLNGSPLH
12	TRBJ1-6	TRBV2	ARAASSYNSPLH
12	TRBJ1-2	TRBV9	ASRTQTGDYGYT
13	TRBJ1-2	TRBV21-1	ASSKRRDRGPGYT
12	TRBJ2-3	TRBV11-2	ASSLQEPTDTQY
12	TRBJ2-7	TRBV25-1	ASRAGTGSYEQY
12	TRBJ2-5	TRBV7-2	ASSSGTLGETQY
16	TRBJ1-5	TRBV18	ASSPIPAGTVSNQPQH
12	TRBJ1-2	TRBV3-1/TRBV3-2	ASSLEGADYGYT
12	TRBJ1-5	TRBV30	AWSTGELLQPQH
11	TRBJ1-2	TRBV19	ASSRGGNYGYT
12	TRBJ2-3	TRBV9	ASSPGSSRNTQY
13	TRBJ1-4	TRBV4-1	TSSPGTALNEKLF
13	TRBJ1-3	TRBV7-9	ASSPRQVSGNTIY
13	TRBJ1-5	TRBV11-2	ASSPQGRVGQPQH
15	TRBJ2-7	TRBV3-1/TRBV3-2	ASSSRGGSAFSYEQY
11	TRBJ2-1	TRBV11-2	ASSLVDRGGQF
11	TRBJ1-2	TRBV30	AWTPNGGRGYT